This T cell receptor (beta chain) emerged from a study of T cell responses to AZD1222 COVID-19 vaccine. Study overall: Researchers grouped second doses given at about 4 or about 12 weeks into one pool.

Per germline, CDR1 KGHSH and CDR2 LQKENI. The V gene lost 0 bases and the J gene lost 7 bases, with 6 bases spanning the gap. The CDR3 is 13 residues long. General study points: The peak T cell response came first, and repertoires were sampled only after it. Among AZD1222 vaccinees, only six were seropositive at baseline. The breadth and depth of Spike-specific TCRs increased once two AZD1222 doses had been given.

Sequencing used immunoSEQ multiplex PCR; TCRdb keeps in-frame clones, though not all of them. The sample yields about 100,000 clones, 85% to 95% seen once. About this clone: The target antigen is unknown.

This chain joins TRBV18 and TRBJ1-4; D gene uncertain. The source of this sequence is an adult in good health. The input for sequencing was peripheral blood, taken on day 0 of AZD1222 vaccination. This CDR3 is CASSPPVSEKLFF. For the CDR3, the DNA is TGTGCCAGCTCACCACCGGTTAGTGAAAAACTGTTTTTT.